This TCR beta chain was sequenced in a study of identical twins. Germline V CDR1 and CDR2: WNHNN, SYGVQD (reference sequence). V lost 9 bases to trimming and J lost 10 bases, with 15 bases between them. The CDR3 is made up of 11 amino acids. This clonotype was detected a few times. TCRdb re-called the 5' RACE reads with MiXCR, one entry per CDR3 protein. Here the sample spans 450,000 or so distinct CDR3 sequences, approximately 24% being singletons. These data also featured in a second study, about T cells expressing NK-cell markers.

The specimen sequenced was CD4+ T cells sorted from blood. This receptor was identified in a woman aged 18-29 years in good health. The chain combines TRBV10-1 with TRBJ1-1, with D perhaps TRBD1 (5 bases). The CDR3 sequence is CARRGGSGAFF. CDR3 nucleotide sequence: TGCGCCAGGAGGGGAGGGAGTGGAGCTTTCTTT.